Included here is one TCR beta chain sequence, with context. This record comes from a study of control samples from healthy donors and cancer patients. Trimming took 1 base from V and 0 from J, leaving 7 bases between them. Germline V CDR1 and CDR2: SGHTA, FQGNSA. This CDR3 is 16 amino acids long. Sequencing was performed with immunoSEQ multiplex PCR; in TCRdb, only in-frame clones are kept and a portion is missing. The data show over 150,000 clones, with under 95% seen just once and about 1.4% held by the top ten. What was sequenced was blood. This clonotype was sampled from a woman aged 18-29 years in good health. This chain joins TRBV7-2 and TRBJ2-6; no clear D. The CDR3 is CASSLGRSSGANVLTF. The CDR3 DNA follows: TGTGCCAGCAGCTTAGGGAGAAGCTCTGGGGCCAACGTCCTGACTTTC.